A single T cell receptor beta chain is shown here with its context. What it binds is unknown. This entry is derived from a study of radiation and T cells in renal cell carcinoma. Looking at the study overall: Nephrectomy followed 15 Gy stereotactic body radiation by 4 weeks.

Data came from immunoSEQ multiplex PCR; TCRdb stores just in-frame clones and leaves some out. The sample has under 150,000 clones, 80% to 90% seen once. Study-level results: Baseline intratumoral clonotype presence is unknown without pretreatment biopsies.

The V gene lost 7 bases and the J gene lost 4 bases, with 7 bases spanning the gap. This CDR3 comprises 12 residues. CDR1 and CDR2 from the germline V gene are MDHEN and SYDVKM. The time point is: blood 2 weeks post-SBRT. Treatment noted: 15 Gy SBRT to primary tumor, nephrectomy 4 weeks later. Blood was sampled at baseline, 2 weeks and 4 weeks after SBRT. The rearrangement joins TRBV28 to TRBJ2-2; D possibly matches TRBD1 or TRBD2 (5 bases each). The source material was blood, sampled from a patient whose treatment included radiotherapy and nephrectomy. This TCR was sampled from a woman aged 55 to 70 with renal cell carcinoma. CDR3 sequence reads: CASKGSTGELFF. Written as DNA, the CDR3 is TGTGCCAGCAAGGGGAGCACCGGGGAGCTGTTTTTT.